These 9 T cell receptor beta chains share one sample of origin, sequenced in a study of regulatory T cells in long-lasting Graves disease. Stated time point: newly diagnosed GD, antithyroid drugs for less than 3 months. With RNA extracted from PBMCs as input, the TCR library was made. For TCR beta, libraries came from iRepertoire HTBI primers and Arm-PCR of CDR3 regions. TCRdb reprocessed the multiplex PCR reads with MiXCR, giving one entry per CDR3 protein. The table lists roughly 380,000 distinct CDR3 sequences, roughly 16% of them singletons. The input for sequencing was peripheral blood mononuclear cells (PBMCs), taken at new diagnosis, from a patient treated with antithyroid drugs. The source of these receptors is a female donor with Graves disease.

The chain combines TRBV18 with TRBJ2-7; D remains unclear. CDR3 length: 11 amino acids. V was cut by 8 bases and J by 2 bases, with 7 bases left in between. Per the germline V gene, CDR1 is KGHSH and CDR2 is LQKENI. The CDR3 bases are TGTGCCAGCAGGGAAACCTACGAGCAGTACTTC. Protein: CASRETYEQYF.

The chain employs TRBV28 and TRBJ2-5; no definite D call. From germline, CDR1 is MDHEN and CDR2 SYDVKM. Trimming shortened V by 3 bases and J by 5 bases, and 13 bases separated the two germline ends. This CDR3 has 14 residues. The CDR3 protein is CASSLLGPRETQYF. CDR3 nucleotides: TGTGCCAGCAGTTTGCTTGGGCCCCGGGAGACCCAGTACTTC.

There are many counts of this clonotype. The chain combines TRBV7-8 with TRBJ2-7; possibly TRBD1 for D (5 bases). The germline V and J ends were trimmed by 5 bases and 0 bases, with 11 bases remaining between them. Looked up from germline, CDR1 is SGHVS and CDR2 is FQNEAQ. The CDR3 extends over 14 amino acids. The CDR3 DNA reads TGTGCCAGCAGCCGAACCAGGGTCTCCTACGAGCAGTACTTC. This sequence encodes CASSRTRVSYEQYF.

The chain couples TRBV9 to TRBJ1-1, with D perhaps matching TRBD1 (6 bases). V gave up 0 bases and J gave up 4 bases, with 16 bases separating them. Germline CDR1 and CDR2: SGDLS and YYNGEE. This CDR3 comprises 16 residues. CDR3: CASSVEGSSRGTEAFF. CDR3 bases: TGTGCCAGCAGCGTAGAGGGGTCCTCCAGGGGCACTGAAGCTTTCTTT.

This clonotype showed up many times. This chain joins TRBV11-2 and TRBJ2-1, with TRBD2 matching over 9 bases. The CDR3 has 19 amino acids. Trimming at V came to 4 bases and at J to 5 bases, leaving 18 bases not matched to a gene. CDR1 and CDR2 (germline): SGHAT, FQNNGV. The CDR3 DNA reads TGTGCCAGCAGCTGGGGGGGGTCTAGCGGGGTGATAATCCACAATGAGCAGTTCTTC. Translation: CASSWGGSSGVIIHNEQFF. Based on the CDR3 plus reference TRBV11-2 and TRBJ2-1, the full variable domain is EAGVAQSPRYKIIEKRQSVAFWCNPISGHATLYWYQQILGQGPKLLIQFQNNGVVDDSQLPKDRFSAERLKGVDSTLKIQPAKLEDSAVYLCASSWGGSSGVIIHNEQFFGPGTRLTVL.

This clonotype appeared many times. The V and J genes are TRBV20-1 and TRBJ2-5; 8 bases are a match to TRBD2. From germline, CDR1 is DFQATT and CDR2 SNEGSKA (reference sequence). This CDR3 has 15 amino acids. V shed 3 bases and J 5 bases; nucleotides not matched to a gene: 11. In DNA, the CDR3 is TGCAGTGCTAGCCTCATAGCGGGAATGGAGGAGACCCAGTACTTC. Amino acids: CSASLIAGMEETQYF.

This clonotype was recorded at least ten times. The chain has TRBV19 and TRBJ1-2; tentatively, D is TRBD1 (6 bases). Trimming removed 7 bases at V and 8 bases at J, with 26 bases between. The CDR3 extends over 16 amino acids. In germline, CDR1 is LNHDA, CDR2 SQIVND (reference sequence). This CDR3 reads CASTVVSGPTGTGYTF. CDR3 DNA sequence: TGTGCCAGTACAGTGGTCTCGGGGCCGACAGGAACCGGCTACACCTTC.

This clonotype was detected ten times or more. The gene calls are TRBV12-3 or TRBV12-4 and TRBJ1-4; maybe TRBD1 (6 bases). This CDR3 contains 15 residues. The V end lost 6 bases, the J end lost 1 base, and 12 bases lay between the germline ends. The CDR3 region has the DNA TGTGCCAGCAGACCCGGGGGCCTAACTAATGAAAAACTGTTTTTT. This codes for CASRPGGLTNEKLFF.

The rearrangement uses TRBV11-2 and TRBJ2-1; TRBD2 matches at 10 bases. The CDR3 has 15 amino acids. V lost 4 bases, J lost 5 bases, and 5 bases stayed unmatched. The V gene's germline CDR1 is SGHAT and CDR2 FQNNGV. CDR3 residues: CASSSGLAWDNEQFF. The CDR3, as DNA: TGTGCCAGCAGCTCGGGACTAGCGTGGGACAATGAGCAGTTCTTC.